These T cell receptor beta chains were read from a single sample in a study of cytomegalovirus exposure and HLA in healthy donors. Libraries were prepared by immunoSEQ multiplex PCR; TCRdb keeps only in-frame clonotypes and omits some of them. Of 150,000 to 170,000 clones in the sample, roughly four fifths are singletons; the top ten hold 1.3% to 1.5%. Input material: PBMCs. These receptors all come from a man aged 18 to 30 in good health and CMV-seronegative. Each CDR3 is given with its conserved first and last residue. The D gene is left open where the match is weak. The size entry is marked missing in some rows and otherwise reads once, few, many or a size class.

TRBD1 | 15 | TRBJ1-1 | TRBV7-9 | . | TGTGCCAGCAGCGCCATCACAGGGGCGAACACTGAAGCTTTCTTT | CASSAITGANTEAFF
TRBD2 | 17 | TRBJ2-5 | TRBV11-2 | . | TGTGCCAGCAGCCCCCCTGGCACTAGCGGGAGTTCAGAGACCCAGTACTTC | CASSPPGTSGSSETQYF
. | 17 | TRBJ2-6 | TRBV28 | few | TGTGCCAGCAGTTTGATAGGGGACAACTCTGGGGCCAACGTCCTGACTTTC | CASSLIGDNSGANVLTF
. | 15 | TRBJ2-5 | TRBV28 | . | TGTGCCAGCGGCGCTGCGGGCGCCTGGGAGGAGACCCAGTACTTC | CASGAAGAWEETQYF
TRBD2 | 15 | TRBJ2-1 | TRBV28 | . | TGTGCCAGCATTGGGGAACTAGCGGGTTCCAATGAGCAGTTCTTC | CASIGELAGSNEQFF
. | 14 | TRBJ1-2 | TRBV6-1 | . | TGTGCCAGCAGTGAATCCGGGGGGCTGGGGGGCTACACCTTC | CASSESGGLGGYTF
TRBD2 | 15 | TRBJ2-1 | TRBV15 | . | TGTGCCACCAGTCCCGGACTAGCGGAGTACAATGAGCAGTTCTTC | CATSPGLAEYNEQFF
. | 14 | TRBJ2-7 | TRBV9 | . | TGTGCCAGCAGCGTAGAGTTGGGGGGTTACGAGCAGTACTTC | CASSVELGGYEQYF
. | 15 | TRBJ2-7 | TRBV30 | . | TGTGCCTGGAGTGTGACAGGCTCAAGCTCCTACGAGCAGTACTTC | CAWSVTGSSSYEQYF
TRBD2 | 12 | TRBJ2-3 | TRBV27 | . | TGTGCCACGAGCGGGATCACAGATACGCAGTATTTT | CATSGITDTQYF
TRBD2 | 15 | TRBJ2-7 | TRBV4-1 | once | TGCGCCAGCAGCCAAGTCGGCGGGAGAAGCTACGAGCAGTACTTC | CASSQVGGRSYEQYF
TRBD2 | 19 | TRBJ2-1 | TRBV5-6 | . | TGTGCCAGCAGCTTTATGGGCGGGAGCCGGCCCTTCTCCTACAATGAGCAGTTCTTC | CASSFMGGSRPFSYNEQFF
. | 14 | TRBJ1-1 | TRBV6-1 | . | TGTGCCAGCAGTGCCGGGACTTCGAACACTGAAGCTTTCTTT | CASSAGTSNTEAFF
TRBD2 | 18 | TRBJ2-2 | TRBV4-3 | . | TGCGCCAGCAGCCAAGAAAGCCCAGCGGGGACGAACACCGGGGAGCTGTTTTTT | CASSQESPAGTNTGELFF
. | 15 | TRBJ2-4 | TRBV6-1 | . | TGTGCCAGCAGTGCAGGGGTTCAAGCCAAAAACATTCAGTACTTC | CASSAGVQAKNIQYF
. | 13 | TRBJ2-7 | TRBV4-1 | . | TGCGCCAGCAGCCAGCAAACTAGTAACGAGCAGTACTTC | CASSQQTSNEQYF
TRBD2 | 14 | TRBJ2-3 | TRBV5-1 | . | TGCGCCAGCAGCCACGGGACTAGCGGGGATACGCAGTATTTT | CASSHGTSGDTQYF
. | 13 | TRBJ1-1 | TRBV7-9 | few | TGTGCCAGCAGCTTTCCATTCCCCCTGAAGCTTTTCTTT | CASSFPFPLKLFF
TRBD2 | 16 | TRBJ2-1 | TRBV2 | . | TGTGCCAGCACACGGGCGGGAGCGGTATCCTACAATGAGCAGTTCTTC | CASTRAGAVSYNEQFF
. | 13 | TRBJ2-3 | TRBV14 | . | TGTGCCAGCAGCCAAAATTTGAGAGATACGCAGTATTTT | CASSQNLRDTQYF
TRBD2 | 16 | TRBJ2-1 | TRBV4-3 | few | TGCGCCAGCAGCCAAGCTCCTAGCGGGAGTATCAATGAGCAGTTCTTC | CASSQAPSGSINEQFF
TRBD2 | 12 | TRBJ2-7 | TRBV2 | . | TGTGCCAGCAGCGGGACTAGCGGCGAGCAGTACTTC | CASSGTSGEQYF
. | 13 | TRBJ1-1 | TRBV28 | . | TGTGCCAGCACGCCGGGTTCATCCACTGAAGCTTTCTTT | CASTPGSSTEAFF
TRBD1 | 18 | TRBJ2-1 | TRBV7-6 | . | TGTGCCAGCAGCTTGGCCGGGACAGGGAAAGGAAGGCACAATGAGCAGTTCTTC | CASSLAGTGKGRHNEQFF
TRBD1 | 17 | TRBJ2-3 | TRBV7-9 | . | TGTGCCAGCAGCCCTATTGAGCAGACAGGGACCACAGATACGCAGTATTTT | CASSPIEQTGTTDTQYF
TRBD2 | 16 | TRBJ2-1 | TRBV18 | . | TGTGCCAGCTCCCTGGCGGGACTAGCGGGAACCAATGAGCAGTTCTTC | CASSLAGLAGTNEQFF
TRBD2 | 17 | TRBJ2-7 | TRBV5-4 | few | TGTGCCAGCAGCTCGGGACTAGCGGTATCCAGCTCCTACGAGCAGTACTTC | CASSSGLAVSSSYEQYF
. | 14 | TRBJ2-3 | TRBV19 | . | TGTGCCAGTAGTATAGGCGGGACGTCTGATACGCAGTATTTT | CASSIGGTSDTQYF
. | 15 | TRBJ1-2 | TRBV28 | . | TGTGCCAGCACCCACTCCCCTAGACAGGACTATGGCTACACCTTC | CASTHSPRQDYGYTF
. | 13 | TRBJ1-2 | TRBV25-1 | . | TGTGCCAGCCAGGACAGAGTTAACTATGGCTACACCTTC | CASQDRVNYGYTF
TRBD2 | 16 | TRBJ2-2 | TRBV9 | few | TGTGCCAGCAGCGTGGGACTAGCGGGAGTTACCGGGGAGCTGTTTTTT | CASSVGLAGVTGELFF
. | 13 | TRBJ2-1 | TRBV6-6 | . | TGTGGCAGCAGTTACTCGGTGGCTTCTGAGCAGTTCTTC | CGSSYSVASEQFF
TRBD2 | 14 | TRBJ2-3 | TRBV19 | . | TGTGCCACCGGGACTAGCGGAGACACAGATACGCAGTATTTT | CATGTSGDTDTQYF
TRBD1 | 16 | TRBJ2-1 | TRBV6-6 | . | TGTGCCAGCAGTTACGGGGGGACAGGGAGCTACAATGAGCAGTTCTTC | CASSYGGTGSYNEQFF
. | 13 | TRBJ1-4 | TRBV19 | . | TGTGCCAGCCAGCGGGGAGTGAATGAAAAACTGTTTTTT | CASQRGVNEKLFF
. | 12 | TRBJ2-1 | TRBV6-5 | once | TGTGCCTCCCGCGACTATTGGGGTGAGCAGTTCTTC | CASRDYWGEQFF
TRBD1 | 13 | TRBJ2-3 | TRBV5-4 | once | TGTGCCAGCAGCTTGACAGGGGATGGTACGCAGTATTTT | CASSLTGDGTQYF
TRBD1 | 16 | TRBJ2-1 | TRBV4-3 | . | TGCGCCAGCAGCCAAGATACGGCAGGGGGTTACAATGAGCAGTTCTTC | CASSQDTAGGYNEQFF
. | 11 | TRBJ1-4 | TRBV6-6 | . | TGTGCCAGCAGCGAGAATGAAAAACTGTTTTTT | CASSENEKLFF
. | 16 | TRBJ2-3 | TRBV28 | . | TGTGCCAGCCCCGACAGTACCGGGCCTCCCATGGATACGCAGTATTTT | CASPDSTGPPMDTQYF
. | 14 | TRBJ2-5 | TRBV29-1 | . | TGCAGCGTTGAAGAGGCGCCCCGCGGAGAGACCCAGTACTTC | CSVEEAPRGETQYF
. | 16 | TRBJ2-7 | TRBV9 | . | TGTGCCAGCAGCGTCAGAGAAGGAGGGGAACGGAGCGAGCAGTACTTC | CASSVREGGERSEQYF
TRBD1 | 14 | TRBJ2-7 | TRBV5-4 | . | TGTGCCAGCAGCACCGGACAGGCGACCTACGAGCAGTACTTC | CASSTGQATYEQYF
. | 14 | TRBJ1-1 | TRBV2 | few | TGTGCCAGCAGTGTGGGGGGACTGAACACTGAAGCTTTCTTT | CASSVGGLNTEAFF
. | 13 | TRBJ1-5 | TRBV6-6 | . | TGTGCCAGCAGAGCGGCAAAGGCCCAGCCCCAGCATTTT | CASRAAKAQPQHF
TRBD2 | 17 | TRBJ2-1 | TRBV7-9 | few | TGTGCCAGCAGCCCACCCCTGGCGGGAGAATTCCACAATGAGCAGTTCTTC | CASSPPLAGEFHNEQFF
TRBD2 | 14 | TRBJ2-1 | TRBV6-1 | . | TGTGCCAGCAGTGGGACTAGCGAGTGGGATGAGCAGTTCTTC | CASSGTSEWDEQFF
. | 12 | TRBJ2-7 | TRBV7-2 | few | TGTGCCAGCAGCTTAGTGAGGTACGAGCAGTACTTC | CASSLVRYEQYF
TRBD2 | 17 | TRBJ2-3 | TRBV7-2 | . | TGTGCCAGCAGCTTACGACTAGCGGTTCGGGGCACAGATACGCAGTATTTT | CASSLRLAVRGTDTQYF
TRBD2 | 16 | TRBJ2-1 | TRBV9 | few | TGTGCCAGCAGCGTAGACGAGGGAGGGTCCTACAATGAGCAGTTCTTC | CASSVDEGGSYNEQFF
TRBD1 | 18 | TRBJ2-2 | TRBV4-1 | once | TGCGCCAGCAGCCAAAGGTCCCGGGACAGGGGAGGCACCGGGGAGCTGTTTTTT | CASSQRSRDRGGTGELFF
TRBD1 | 15 | TRBJ2-7 | TRBV27 | few | TGTGCCAGCAGTTTCGGCGACAGGGCGGGTTACGAGCAGTACTTC | CASSFGDRAGYEQYF
TRBD1 | 13 | TRBJ1-2 | TRBV7-2 | . | TGTGCCAGCAGCTTAGGGACAGGGGCTGGCTACACCTTC | CASSLGTGAGYTF